This T cell receptor (beta chain) was recovered during a study of T cells in Graves' hyperthyroidism and ophthalmopathy. Across the whole study: Before any treatment, at initial diagnosis, peripheral blood was collected.

The study based diagnoses on clinical symptoms, serum thyroxine and TRAb, thyroid ultrasound and orbital computed tomography. This clonotype was detected many times. Its target is unknown. The CDR3 regions of TCR beta were amplified from RNA transcripts. The TCR CDR3 was amplified in a first-round RT-PCR using the HTBI primer set. TCRdb re-called the multiplex PCR reads through MiXCR, storing one row per CDR3 protein. The sample lists approximately 250,000 distinct CDR3 sequences; about 25% were seen once. Germline V gene sequence: CDR1 SGHTA, CDR2 FQGNSA. There are 16 residues in the CDR3. V lost 4 bases to trimming and J lost 2 bases, with 18 bases between them. Whole-study findings and limits: The model identified upcoming ophthalmopathy a median 6.5 months ahead of onset. Most thyroid clonotypes expanded above 0.001 were also detected in blood.

This sequence joins TRBV7-2 and TRBJ2-7; D remains unclear. The receptor comes from a woman aged 40 to 49 with Graves' ophthalmopathy. The sample consisted of blood. The CDR3 loop reads CASSSTAGPNPYEQYF. The CDR3 bases are TGTGCCAGCAGCTCTACGGCAGGCCCTAATCCCTACGAGCAGTACTTC.